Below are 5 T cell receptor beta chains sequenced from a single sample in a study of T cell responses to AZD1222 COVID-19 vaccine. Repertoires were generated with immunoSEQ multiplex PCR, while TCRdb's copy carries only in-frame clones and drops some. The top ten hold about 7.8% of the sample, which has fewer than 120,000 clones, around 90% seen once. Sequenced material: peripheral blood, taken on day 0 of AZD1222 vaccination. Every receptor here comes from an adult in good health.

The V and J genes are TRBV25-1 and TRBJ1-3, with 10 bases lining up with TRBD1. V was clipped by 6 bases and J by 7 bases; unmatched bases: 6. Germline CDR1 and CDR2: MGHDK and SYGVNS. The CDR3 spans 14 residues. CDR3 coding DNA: TGTGCCAGCAGCTCGGGACAGGGGTCGAACACCATATATTTT. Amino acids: CASSSGQGSNTIYF.

CDR3 sequence reads: CASMGGSRGTEAFF. In nucleotides, the CDR3 is TGTGCCAGTATGGGGGGGTCCCGGGGCACTGAAGCTTTCTTT. This chain joins TRBV19 and TRBJ1-1, with D tentatively TRBD1 (5 bases). Trimming stripped 7 bases from V and 4 bases from J, with 16 bases between. This CDR3 is 14 amino acids long. Germline V gives CDR1 LNHDA, CDR2 SQIVND (reference sequence).

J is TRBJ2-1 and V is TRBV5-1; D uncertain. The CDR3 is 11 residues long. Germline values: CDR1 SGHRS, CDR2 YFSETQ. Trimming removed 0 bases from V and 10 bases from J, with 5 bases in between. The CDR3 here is CASSLDREQFF. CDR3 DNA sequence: TGCGCCAGCAGCTTGGATAGGGAGCAGTTCTTC.

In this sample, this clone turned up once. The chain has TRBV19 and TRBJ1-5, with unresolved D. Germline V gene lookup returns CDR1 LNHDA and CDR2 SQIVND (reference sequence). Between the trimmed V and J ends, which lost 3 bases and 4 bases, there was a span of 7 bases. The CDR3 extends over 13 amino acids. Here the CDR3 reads CASSIYPNQPQHF. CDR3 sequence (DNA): TGTGCCAGTAGTATTTACCCTAATCAGCCCCAGCATTTT.

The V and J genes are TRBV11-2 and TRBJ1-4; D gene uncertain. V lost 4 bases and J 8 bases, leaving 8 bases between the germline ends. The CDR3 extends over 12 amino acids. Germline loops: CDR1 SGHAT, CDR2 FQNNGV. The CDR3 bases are TGTGCCAGCAGCTCCGACGGGGAAAAACTGTTTTTT. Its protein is CASSSDGEKLFF. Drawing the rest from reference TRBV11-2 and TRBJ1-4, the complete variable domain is EAGVAQSPRYKIIEKRQSVAFWCNPISGHATLYWYQQILGQGPKLLIQFQNNGVVDDSQLPKDRFSAERLKGVDSTLKIQPAKLEDSAVYLCASSSDGEKLFFGSGTQLSVL.